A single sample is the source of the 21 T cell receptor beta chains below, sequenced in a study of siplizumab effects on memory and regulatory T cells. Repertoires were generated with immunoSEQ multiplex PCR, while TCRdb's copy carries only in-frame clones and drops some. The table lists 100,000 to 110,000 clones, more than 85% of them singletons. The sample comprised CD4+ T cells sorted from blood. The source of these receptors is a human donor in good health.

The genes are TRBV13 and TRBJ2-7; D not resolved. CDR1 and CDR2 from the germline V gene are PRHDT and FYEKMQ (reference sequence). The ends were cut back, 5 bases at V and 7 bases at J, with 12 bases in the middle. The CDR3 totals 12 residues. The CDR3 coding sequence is TGTGCCAGCAGCCCATCTTGGCGAGAGCAGTACTTC. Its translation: CASSPSWREQYF.

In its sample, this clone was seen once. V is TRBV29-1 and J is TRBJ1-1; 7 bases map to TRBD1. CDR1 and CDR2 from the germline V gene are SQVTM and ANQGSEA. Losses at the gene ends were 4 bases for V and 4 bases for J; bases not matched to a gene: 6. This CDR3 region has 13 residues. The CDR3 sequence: CSVGRQGLTEAFF. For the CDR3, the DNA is TGCAGCGTTGGACGACAGGGACTCACTGAAGCTTTCTTT.

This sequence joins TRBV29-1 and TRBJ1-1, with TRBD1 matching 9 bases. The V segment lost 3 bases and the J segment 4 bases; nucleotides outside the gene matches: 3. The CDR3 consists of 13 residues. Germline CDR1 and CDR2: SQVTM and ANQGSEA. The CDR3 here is CSVEEDRGTEAFF. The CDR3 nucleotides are TGCAGCGTTGAGGAGGACAGGGGCACTGAAGCTTTCTTT.

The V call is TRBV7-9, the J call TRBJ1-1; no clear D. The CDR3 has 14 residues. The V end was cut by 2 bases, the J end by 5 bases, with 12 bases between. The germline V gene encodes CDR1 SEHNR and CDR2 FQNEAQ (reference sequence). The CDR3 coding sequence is TGTGCCAGCAGCTTACTTCTGGGCGTAACTGAAGCTTTCTTT. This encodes CASSLLLGVTEAFF.

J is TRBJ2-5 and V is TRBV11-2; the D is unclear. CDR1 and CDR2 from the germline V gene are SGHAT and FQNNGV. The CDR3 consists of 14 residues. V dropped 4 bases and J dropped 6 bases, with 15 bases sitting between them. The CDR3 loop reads CASSSNDADQTQYF. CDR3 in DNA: TGTGCCAGCAGCTCCAATGACGCGGACCAGACCCAGTACTTC.

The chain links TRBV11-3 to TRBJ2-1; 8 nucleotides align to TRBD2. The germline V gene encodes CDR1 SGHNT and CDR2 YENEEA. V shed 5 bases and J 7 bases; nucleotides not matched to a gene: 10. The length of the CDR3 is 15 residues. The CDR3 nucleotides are TGTGCCAGCAGCCCCGGGGGGGAACCGATAAATGAGCAGTTCTTC. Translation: CASSPGGEPINEQFF.

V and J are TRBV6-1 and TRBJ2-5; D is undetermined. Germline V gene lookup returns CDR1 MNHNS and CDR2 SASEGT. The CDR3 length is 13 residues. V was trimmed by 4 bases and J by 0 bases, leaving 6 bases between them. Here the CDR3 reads CASSGVYQETQYF. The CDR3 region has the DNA TGTGCCAGCAGTGGGGTGTACCAAGAGACCCAGTACTTC.

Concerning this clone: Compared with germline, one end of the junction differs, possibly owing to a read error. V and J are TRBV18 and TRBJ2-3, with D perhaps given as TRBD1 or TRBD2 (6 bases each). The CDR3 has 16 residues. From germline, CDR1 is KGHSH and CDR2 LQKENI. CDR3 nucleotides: TGTGCCAGCTCACCACCAGCTGGGGGGCGCACTGATACGCAGTATTTT. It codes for CASSPPAGGRTDTQYF.

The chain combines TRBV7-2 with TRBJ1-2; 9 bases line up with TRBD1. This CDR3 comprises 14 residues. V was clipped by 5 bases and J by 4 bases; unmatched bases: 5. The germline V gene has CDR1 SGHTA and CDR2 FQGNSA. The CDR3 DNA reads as TGTGCCAGCAGCGCCGGACAGGGGAGCTATGGCTACACCTTC. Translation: CASSAGQGSYGYTF.

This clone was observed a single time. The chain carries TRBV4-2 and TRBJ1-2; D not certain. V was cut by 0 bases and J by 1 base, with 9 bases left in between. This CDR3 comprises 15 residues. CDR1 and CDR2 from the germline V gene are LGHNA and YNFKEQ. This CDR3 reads CASSQDLGGNYGYTF. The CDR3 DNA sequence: TGTGCCAGCAGCCAAGATTTGGGAGGTAACTATGGCTACACCTTC.

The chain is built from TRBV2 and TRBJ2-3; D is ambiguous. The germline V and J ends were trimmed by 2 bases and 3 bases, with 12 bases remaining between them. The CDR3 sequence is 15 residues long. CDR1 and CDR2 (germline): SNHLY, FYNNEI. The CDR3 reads CASSELSFGTDTQYF. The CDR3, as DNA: TGTGCCAGCAGTGAATTATCGTTTGGAACAGATACGCAGTATTTT. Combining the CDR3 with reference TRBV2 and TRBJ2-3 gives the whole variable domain EPEVTQTPSHQVTQMGQEVILRCVPISNHLYFYWYRQILGQKVEFLVSFYNNEISEKSEIFDDQFSVERPDGSNFTLKIRSTKLEDSAMYFCASSELSFGTDTQYFGPGTRLTVL.

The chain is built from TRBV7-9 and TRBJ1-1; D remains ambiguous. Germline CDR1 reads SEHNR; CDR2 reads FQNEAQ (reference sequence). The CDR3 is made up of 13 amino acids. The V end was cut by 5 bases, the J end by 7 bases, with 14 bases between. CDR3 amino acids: CASSPQESHEAFF. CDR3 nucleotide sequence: TGTGCCAGCAGCCCTCAGGAATCGCATGAAGCTTTCTTT.

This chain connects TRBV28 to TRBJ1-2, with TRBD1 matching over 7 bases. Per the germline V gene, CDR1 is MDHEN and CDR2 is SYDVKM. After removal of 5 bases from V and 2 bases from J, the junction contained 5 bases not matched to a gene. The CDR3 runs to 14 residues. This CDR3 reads CASSLGTVNYGYTF. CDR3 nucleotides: TGTGCCAGCAGTCTAGGGACAGTAAACTATGGCTACACCTTC.

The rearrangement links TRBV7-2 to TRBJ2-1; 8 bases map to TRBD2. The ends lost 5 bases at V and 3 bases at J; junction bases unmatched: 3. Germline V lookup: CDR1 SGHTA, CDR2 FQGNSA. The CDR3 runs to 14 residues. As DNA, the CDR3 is TGTGCCAGCAGCAACGGGGGGGGCTACAATGAGCAGTTCTTC. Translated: CASSNGGGYNEQFF.

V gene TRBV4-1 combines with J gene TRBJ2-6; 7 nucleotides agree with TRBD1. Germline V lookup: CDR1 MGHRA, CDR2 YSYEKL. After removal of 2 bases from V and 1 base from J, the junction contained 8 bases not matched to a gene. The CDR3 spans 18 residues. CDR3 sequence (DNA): TGCGCCAGCAGCCAAAGTAGGGGGCGAGGATCTGGGGCCAACGTCCTGACTTTC. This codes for CASSQSRGRGSGANVLTF.

In DNA form, the CDR3 reads TGTGCCAGCAGGTGGGGAGGTACTGGGAGAGCTTTCTTT. Encoded protein: CASRWGGTGRAFF. This chain uses TRBV7-9 with TRBJ1-1; D not certain. Deletions cut 6 bases from V and 10 bases from J, with 18 bases between. This CDR3 comprises 13 residues. Germline V gene data show CDR1 as SEHNR and CDR2 as FQNEAQ (reference sequence).

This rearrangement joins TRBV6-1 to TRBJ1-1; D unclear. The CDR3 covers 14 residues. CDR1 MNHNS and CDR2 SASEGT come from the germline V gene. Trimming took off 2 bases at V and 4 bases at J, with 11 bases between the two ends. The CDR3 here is CASSEILGPTEAFF. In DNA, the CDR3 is TGTGCCAGCAGTGAAATTCTAGGTCCCACTGAAGCTTTCTTT.

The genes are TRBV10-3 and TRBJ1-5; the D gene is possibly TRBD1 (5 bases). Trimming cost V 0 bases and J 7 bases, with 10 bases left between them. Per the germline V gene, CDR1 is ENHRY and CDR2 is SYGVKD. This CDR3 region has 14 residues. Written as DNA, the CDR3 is TGTGCCATCAGTGAGTCCGGGGGTGGGCAGCCCCAGCATTTT. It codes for CAISESGGGQPQHF.

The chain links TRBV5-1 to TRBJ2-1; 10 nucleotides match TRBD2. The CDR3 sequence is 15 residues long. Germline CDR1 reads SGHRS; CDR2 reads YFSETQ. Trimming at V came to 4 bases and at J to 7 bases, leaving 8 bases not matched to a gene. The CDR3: CASSPLAGASNEQFF. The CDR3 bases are TGCGCCAGCAGCCCGCTAGCGGGGGCCTCTAATGAGCAGTTCTTC.

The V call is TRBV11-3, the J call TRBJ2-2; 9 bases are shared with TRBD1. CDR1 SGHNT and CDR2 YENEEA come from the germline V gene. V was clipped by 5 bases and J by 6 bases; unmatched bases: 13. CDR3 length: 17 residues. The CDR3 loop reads CASSPAPGQGKAGELFF. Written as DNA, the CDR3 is TGTGCCAGCAGCCCCGCCCCTGGACAGGGGAAGGCCGGGGAGCTGTTTTTT.

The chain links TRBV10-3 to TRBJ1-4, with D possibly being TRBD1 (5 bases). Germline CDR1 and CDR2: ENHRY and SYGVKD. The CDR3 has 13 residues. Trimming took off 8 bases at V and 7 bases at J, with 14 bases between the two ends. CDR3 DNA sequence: TGTGCCATCGGCGGGGCTTCACCTGAAAAACTGTTTTTT. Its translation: CAIGGASPEKLFF.